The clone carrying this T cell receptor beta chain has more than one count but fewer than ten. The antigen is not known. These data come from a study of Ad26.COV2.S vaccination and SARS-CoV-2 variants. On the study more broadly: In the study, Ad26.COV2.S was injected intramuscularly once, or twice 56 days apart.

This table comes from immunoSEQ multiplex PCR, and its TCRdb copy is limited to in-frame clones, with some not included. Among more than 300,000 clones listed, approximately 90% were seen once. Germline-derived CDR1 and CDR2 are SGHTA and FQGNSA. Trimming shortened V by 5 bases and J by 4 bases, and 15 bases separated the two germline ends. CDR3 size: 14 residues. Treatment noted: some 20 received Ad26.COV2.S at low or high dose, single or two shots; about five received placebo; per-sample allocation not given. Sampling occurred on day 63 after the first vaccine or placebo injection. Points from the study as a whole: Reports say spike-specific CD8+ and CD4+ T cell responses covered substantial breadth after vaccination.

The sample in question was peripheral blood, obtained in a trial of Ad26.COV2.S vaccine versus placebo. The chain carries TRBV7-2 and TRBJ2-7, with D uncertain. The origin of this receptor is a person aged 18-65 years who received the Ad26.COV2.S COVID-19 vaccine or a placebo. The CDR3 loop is CASSPSAGPYEQYF. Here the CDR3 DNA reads TGTGCCAGCAGCCCCAGCGCCGGACCATACGAGCAGTACTTC.